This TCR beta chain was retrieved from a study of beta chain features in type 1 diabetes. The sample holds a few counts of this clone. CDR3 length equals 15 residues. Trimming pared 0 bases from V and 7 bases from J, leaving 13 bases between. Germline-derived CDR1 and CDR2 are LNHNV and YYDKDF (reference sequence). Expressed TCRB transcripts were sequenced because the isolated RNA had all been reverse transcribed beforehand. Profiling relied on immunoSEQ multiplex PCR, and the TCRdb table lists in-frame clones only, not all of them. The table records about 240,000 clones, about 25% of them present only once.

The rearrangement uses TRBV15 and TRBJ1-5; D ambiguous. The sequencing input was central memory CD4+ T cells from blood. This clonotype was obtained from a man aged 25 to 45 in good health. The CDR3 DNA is TGTGCCACCAGCAGAGATACCGGTCCAAACCAGCCCCAGCATTTT. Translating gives CATSRDTGPNQPQHF. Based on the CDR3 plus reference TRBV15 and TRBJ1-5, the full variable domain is DAMVIQNPRYQVTQFGKPVTLSCSQTLNHNVMYWYQQKSSQAPKLLFHYYDKDFNNEADTPDNFQSRRPNTSFCFLDIRSPGLGDTAMYLCATSRDTGPNQPQHFGDGTRLSIL.